The table lists the clone carrying this T cell receptor (beta chain) with a few counts. One entry per CDR3 protein results from TCRdb running MiXCR on the 5' RACE reads. The table has approximately 190,000 distinct CDR3 sequences, roughly 15% seen once. The data stem from a study of identical twins. The CDR3 contains 13 residues. The V end lost 5 bases, the J end lost 4 bases, and 12 bases lay between the germline ends. Germline V gene data show CDR1 as LNHNV and CDR2 as YYDKDF (reference sequence). These same records also appear under a second study, on T cells expressing NK-cell markers. Per that study: Dominant NKG2C+ clonotype frequencies of about 1.0-8% of CD8+ T cells were measured in 5 or 6 donors. Expanded NKG2C+ T cell clones were not confirmed as HCMV-specific.

This receptor was identified in a woman aged 18-35 years in good health. The V and J genes are TRBV15 and TRBJ2-7; D is unresolved. The material sequenced was CD8+ T cells sorted from blood. The CDR3 loop is CATSSDSPYEQYF. CDR3 nucleotide sequence: TGTGCCACCAGCTCCGACTCGCCTTACGAGCAGTACTTC.